This T cell receptor beta chain was captured in a study of blood T cell repertoires in COVID-19. The CDR3 covers 14 residues. V dropped 6 bases and J dropped 6 bases, with 12 bases sitting between them. Germline CDR1 reads SGHVS; CDR2 reads FNYEAQ. This clone was found a few times. Generated by immunoSEQ multiplex PCR, the TCRdb table keeps only in-frame clones and is missing some. The table includes some 210,000 clones, approximately 84% detected once. Sequences were obtained from peripheral blood. This clonotype originated in a woman between 45 and 65 years old with active or convalescent COVID-19. The chain uses TRBV7-6 and TRBJ1-6; a possible D gene is TRBD1 (5 bases). This chain's CDR3 is CASSSDISNSPLHF. As DNA, the CDR3 is TGTGCCAGCAGTTCGGACATAAGTAATTCACCCCTCCACTTT.